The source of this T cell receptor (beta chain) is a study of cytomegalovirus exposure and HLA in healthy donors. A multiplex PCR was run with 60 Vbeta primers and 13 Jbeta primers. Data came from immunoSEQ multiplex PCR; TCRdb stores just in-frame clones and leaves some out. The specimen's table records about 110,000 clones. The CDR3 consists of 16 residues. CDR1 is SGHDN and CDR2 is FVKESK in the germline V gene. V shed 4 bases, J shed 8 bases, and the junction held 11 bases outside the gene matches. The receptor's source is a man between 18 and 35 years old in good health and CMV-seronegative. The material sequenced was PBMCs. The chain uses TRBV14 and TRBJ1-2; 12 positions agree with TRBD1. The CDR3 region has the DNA TGTGCCAGCAGCCCAATAGGGACAGGGGGCGCGTTGGGCTACACCTTC. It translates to CASSPIGTGGALGYTF.